A selection of T cell receptor beta chains follows, all from one sample in a study of T cell responses to AZD1222 COVID-19 vaccine. Data came from immunoSEQ multiplex PCR; TCRdb stores just in-frame clones and leaves some out. Here the sample spans tens of thousands of clones, around nine tenths being singletons. The material sequenced was peripheral blood, taken on day 0 of AZD1222 vaccination. The receptors were gathered from an adult in good health. The CDR3 runs from the conserved cysteine through the conserved F or W. The D gene is left open where the match is weak. Clone size is shown for a subset of rows, as once, few, many or a class of expanded clone.

abundance,v_gene,j_gene,d_gene,len,CDR3aa,CDR3nt
once,TRBV20-1,TRBJ1-1,.,11,CSAPRNTEAFF,TGCAGTGCTCCCCGGAACACTGAAGCTTTCTTT
few,TRBV6-1,TRBJ2-7,.,15,CASSEGARGLYEQYF,TGTGCCAGCAGTGAAGGGGCGAGGGGCCTTTACGAGCAGTACTTC
.,TRBV18,TRBJ1-4,.,15,CASSPSRGGVEKLFF,TGTGCCAGCTCACCCAGCCGCGGGGGGGTTGAAAAACTGTTTTTT
.,TRBV6-6,TRBJ1-1,TRBD1,16,CASSPQGGRINTEAFF,TGTGCCAGCAGTCCCCAGGGGGGAAGGATCAACACTGAAGCTTTCTTT
.,TRBV2,TRBJ2-7,TRBD1,14,CASKGTPGQYEQYF,TGTGCCAGCAAAGGGACACCGGGACAGTACGAGCAGTACTTC
once,TRBV7-6,TRBJ2-1,.,13,CASSLAGNNEQFF,TGTGCCAGCAGCTTAGCTGGGAACAATGAGCAGTTCTTC
.,TRBV5-5,TRBJ2-2,.,15,CASSGVGQLTGELFF,TGTGCCAGCAGCGGCGTCGGGCAGTTGACCGGGGAGCTGTTTTTT
.,TRBV7-2,TRBJ2-5,.,13,CASSLQGQETQYF,TGTGCCAGCAGCTTACAGGGCCAAGAGACCCAGTACTTC
.,TRBV9,TRBJ2-2,TRBD2,16,CASSRGLAGGPGELFF,TGTGCCAGCAGCAGGGGACTAGCGGGGGGGCCCGGGGAGCTGTTTTTT
.,TRBV7-2,TRBJ1-4,TRBD1,14,CASSQDRANEKLFF,TGTGCCAGCAGCCAGGACAGGGCTAATGAAAAACTGTTTTTT
.,TRBV10-2,TRBJ2-5,TRBD2,16,CASSDLASGGAKTQYF,TGCGCCAGCAGTGACCTAGCTAGCGGGGGGGCGAAGACCCAGTACTTC
.,TRBV4-1,TRBJ2-7,.,13,CASSKGLLYEQYF,TGCGCCAGCAGCAAAGGACTGCTTTACGAGCAGTACTTC
.,TRBV6-5,TRBJ2-7,TRBD1,13,CASARDRDNEQYF,TGTGCCAGCGCACGGGACAGGGATAACGAGCAGTACTTC
few,TRBV6-5,TRBJ2-2,TRBD1,15,CASGRQGQVPGELFF,TGTGCCAGCGGCCGACAGGGGCAAGTACCCGGGGAGCTGTTTTTT
.,TRBV7-6,TRBJ1-4,.,15,CASSLASGLAEKLFF,TGTGCCAGCAGCTTAGCCTCAGGGCTTGCAGAAAAACTGTTTTTT
.,TRBV15,TRBJ2-1,TRBD1,16,CATSSPLGQSYNEQFF,TGTGCCACCAGCAGTCCGCTGGGACAGTCCTACAATGAGCAGTTCTTC
.,TRBV6-5,TRBJ2-7,.,13,CASSAFGSYEQYF,TGTGCCAGCAGCGCCTTTGGGTCCTACGAGCAGTACTTC
.,TRBV28,TRBJ1-5,TRBD1,15,CASTRDRGGNQPQHF,TGTGCCAGCACCAGGGACAGGGGAGGCAATCAGCCCCAGCATTTT
.,TRBV6-6,TRBJ1-1,TRBD1,14,CASSYFRGQYEAFF,TGTGCCAGCAGTTACTTCAGGGGGCAATATGAAGCTTTCTTT
.,TRBV28,TRBJ2-7,.,11,CASSLKYEQYF,TGTGCCAGCAGCCTAAAATACGAGCAGTACTTC
.,TRBV5-4,TRBJ2-3,.,16,CASSPLLGTYRDTQYF,TGTGCCAGCAGCCCCTTACTTGGAACATACCGCGATACGCAGTATTTT
.,TRBV30,TRBJ1-6,.,14,CAWSAGPTVSPLHF,TGTGCCTGGTCCGCGGGACCGACGGTTTCACCCCTCCACTTT
.,TRBV19,TRBJ1-2,.,13,CASKPQFNYGYTF,TGTGCCAGTAAGCCACAGTTTAACTATGGCTACACCTTC
.,TRBV11-2,TRBJ2-3,.,14,CASNENKGTDTQYF,TGTGCCAGCAACGAGAACAAAGGCACAGATACGCAGTATTTT
.,TRBV10-2,TRBJ1-2,.,15,CATIGVQVANYGYTF,TGCGCCACCATTGGAGTCCAGGTCGCTAACTATGGCTACACCTTC
.,TRBV27,TRBJ1-2,TRBD1,14,CASSPRTGEAGYTF,TGTGCCAGCAGTCCACGGACAGGGGAGGCTGGCTACACCTTC
.,TRBV4-1,TRBJ1-5,.,15,CASSQDDRRAQPQHF,TGCGCCAGCAGCCAAGATGACCGCAGGGCTCAGCCCCAGCATTTT
few,TRBV18,TRBJ1-5,.,13,CASSPDRNQPQHF,TGTGCCAGCTCCCCCGACAGAAATCAGCCCCAGCATTTT
.,TRBV28,TRBJ1-1,.,16,CASSSPRSSKGTEAFF,TGTGCCAGCAGTTCCCCGAGATCTAGTAAAGGGACTGAAGCTTTCTTT
.,TRBV5-1,TRBJ2-6,.,15,CASSLTASGANVLTF,TGCGCCAGCAGCCTGACAGCCTCTGGGGCCAACGTCCTGACTTTC
.,TRBV19,TRBJ2-4,.,16,CASSYRRGEAKNIQYF,TGTGCCAGTAGTTACCGTAGGGGCGAAGCCAAAAACATTCAGTACTTC
.,TRBV5-5,TRBJ1-1,.,16,CASSLATRFRNTEAFF,TGTGCCAGCAGCTTGGCGACCCGGTTTCGAAACACTGAAGCTTTCTTT
once,TRBV2,TRBJ1-1,.,12,CASGGQGTEAFF,TGTGCCAGCGGGGGTCAGGGCACTGAAGCTTTCTTT
.,TRBV14,TRBJ2-4,.,14,CASSQEIGADIQYF,TGTGCCAGCAGCCAAGAGATCGGGGCTGACATTCAGTACTTC
once,TRBV7-9,TRBJ1-6,.,14,CASSLDGDRSPLHF,TGTGCCAGCAGCTTAGACGGGGACCGTTCACCCCTCCACTTT
.,TRBV7-9,TRBJ1-1,.,14,CASRPPGGNTEAFF,TGTGCCAGCAGGCCACCCGGGGGGAACACTGAAGCTTTCTTT
.,TRBV6-2/TRBV6-3,TRBJ1-1,TRBD1,12,CASSDDREKAFF,TGTGCCAGCAGTGACGACAGGGAAAAAGCTTTCTTT
.,TRBV6-5,TRBJ2-3,TRBD2,16,CASSYVAGGSTDTQYF,TGTGCCAGCAGTTACGTAGCGGGGGGTTCCACAGATACGCAGTATTTT
few,TRBV5-4,TRBJ1-2,.,14,CASSLDGQSYGYTF,TGTGCCAGCAGCTTGGATGGACAGAGCTATGGCTACACCTTC
.,TRBV3-1/TRBV3-2,TRBJ2-4,.,17,CASSPTVRRWDKNIQYF,TGTGCCAGCAGCCCTACAGTCCGGAGATGGGACAAAAACATTCAGTACTTC
once,TRBV7-8,TRBJ1-2,.,17,CASTQVGAGYHSYGYTF,TGTGCCAGCACCCAAGTCGGGGCAGGGTATCATTCCTATGGCTACACCTTC
.,TRBV7-9,TRBJ1-5,.,12,CASSPINQPQHF,TGTGCCAGCAGCCCGATTAATCAGCCCCAGCATTTT
.,TRBV21-1,TRBJ1-1,.,17,CASSKLKRTAVNTEAFF,TGTGCCAGCAGCAAATTGAAGCGGACAGCAGTTAACACTGAAGCTTTCTTT
.,TRBV19,TRBJ1-2,.,15,CASTSPTRSAHGYTF,TGTGCCAGTACCTCTCCGACCCGGTCCGCCCATGGCTACACCTTC
.,TRBV27,TRBJ1-1,.,12,CASRTGNTEAFF,TGTGCCAGCAGGACAGGGAACACTGAAGCTTTCTTT
.,TRBV2,TRBJ1-4,.,14,CASSEGELNEKLFF,TGTGCCAGCAGCGAAGGAGAATTAAATGAAAAACTGTTTTTT
few,TRBV5-1,TRBJ1-4,.,14,CASALGRGNEKLFF,TGCGCCAGCGCTTTGGGGAGGGGTAATGAAAAACTGTTTTTT
.,TRBV27,TRBJ1-5,TRBD1,13,CASSWTGNQPQHF,TGTGCCAGCAGTTGGACAGGGAATCAGCCCCAGCATTTT
.,TRBV5-5,TRBJ1-1,.,13,CASSFSGYTEAFF,TGTGCCAGCAGCTTCTCCGGATACACTGAAGCTTTCTTT
.,TRBV6-5,TRBJ2-1,TRBD1,16,CASSYSGDRVPNEQFF,TGTGCCAGCAGTTACTCTGGGGACAGGGTCCCCAATGAGCAGTTCTTC
.,TRBV6-2/TRBV6-3,TRBJ1-5,.,13,CASSYGGNQPQHF,TGTGCCAGCAGTTACGGAGGGAATCAGCCCCAGCATTTT
once,TRBV18,TRBJ1-1,.,13,CASKGVLDTEAFF,TGTGCCAGCAAAGGGGTCCTGGACACTGAAGCTTTCTTT
.,TRBV3-1/TRBV3-2,TRBJ2-5,TRBD2,17,CASSQWSGTSNQGTQYF,TGTGCCAGCAGCCAATGGAGCGGGACCTCCAACCAGGGGACCCAGTACTTC